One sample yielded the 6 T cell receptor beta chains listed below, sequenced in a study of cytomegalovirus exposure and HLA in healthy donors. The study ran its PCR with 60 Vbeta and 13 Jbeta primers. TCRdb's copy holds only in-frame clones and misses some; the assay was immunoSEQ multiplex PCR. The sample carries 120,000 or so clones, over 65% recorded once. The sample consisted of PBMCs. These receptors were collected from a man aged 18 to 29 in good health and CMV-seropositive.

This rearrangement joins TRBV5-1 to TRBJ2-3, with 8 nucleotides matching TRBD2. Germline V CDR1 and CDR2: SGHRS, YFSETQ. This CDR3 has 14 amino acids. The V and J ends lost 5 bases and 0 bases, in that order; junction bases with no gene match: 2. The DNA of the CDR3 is TGCGCCAGCAGACTAGCGGATAGCACAGATACGCAGTATTTT. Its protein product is CASRLADSTDTQYF.

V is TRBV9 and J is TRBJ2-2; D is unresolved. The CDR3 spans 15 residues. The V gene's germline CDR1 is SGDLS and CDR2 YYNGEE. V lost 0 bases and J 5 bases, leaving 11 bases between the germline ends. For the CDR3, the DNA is TGTGCCAGCAGCGTAGGTCAACTTTCAACCGGGGAGCTGTTTTTT. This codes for CASSVGQLSTGELFF.

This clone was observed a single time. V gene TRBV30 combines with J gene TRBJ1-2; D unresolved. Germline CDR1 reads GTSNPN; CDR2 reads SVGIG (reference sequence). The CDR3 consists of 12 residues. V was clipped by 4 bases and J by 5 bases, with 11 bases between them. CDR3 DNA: TGTGCCTGGACGACGGGAGGGTATGGCTACACCTTC. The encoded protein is CAWTTGGYGYTF.

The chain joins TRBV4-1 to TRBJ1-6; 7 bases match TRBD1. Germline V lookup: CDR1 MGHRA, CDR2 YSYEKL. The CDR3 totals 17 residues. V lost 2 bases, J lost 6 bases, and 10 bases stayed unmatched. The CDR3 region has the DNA TGCGCCAGCAGCCAAATACCGGGACAGTCAATTAATTCACCCCTCCACTTT. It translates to CASSQIPGQSINSPLHF.

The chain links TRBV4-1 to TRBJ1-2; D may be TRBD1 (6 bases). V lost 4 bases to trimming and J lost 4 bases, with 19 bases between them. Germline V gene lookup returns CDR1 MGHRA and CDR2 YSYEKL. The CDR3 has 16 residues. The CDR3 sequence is CASSRTRTVTGYGYTF. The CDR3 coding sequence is TGCGCCAGCAGCCGCACCCGGACAGTAACAGGCTATGGCTACACCTTC.

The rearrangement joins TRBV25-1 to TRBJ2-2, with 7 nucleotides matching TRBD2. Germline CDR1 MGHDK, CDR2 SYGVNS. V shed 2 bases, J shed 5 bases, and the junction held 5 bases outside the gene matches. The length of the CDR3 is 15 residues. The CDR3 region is CASSEAGVGTGELFF. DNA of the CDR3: TGTGCCAGCAGTGAAGCGGGGGTCGGTACCGGGGAGCTGTTTTTT.